These 32 T cell receptor beta chains share one sample of origin, sequenced in a study of cytomegalovirus exposure and HLA in healthy donors. Primers for the PCR totalled 60 Vbeta and 13 Jbeta. Repertoires were generated with immunoSEQ multiplex PCR, while TCRdb's copy carries only in-frame clones and drops some. The sample yields 120,000 or so clones, more than 70% seen once. The sequenced sample consisted of PBMCs. These TCRs come from a woman aged 45 to 65 in good health and CMV-seropositive.

This clone was recorded a few times. V usage is TRBV7-6 and J usage is TRBJ1-1; 7 bases are a match to TRBD1. Germline V gene sequence: CDR1 SGHVS, CDR2 FNYEAQ. CDR3 length: 15 residues. Trimming at V came to 4 bases and at J to 0 bases, leaving 5 bases not matched to a gene. CDR3 sequence reads: CASSSPRGVNTEAFF. The CDR3 region has the DNA TGTGCCAGCAGCTCCCCCAGGGGGGTGAACACTGAAGCTTTCTTT.

A few counts support this clone. The chain couples TRBV7-9 to TRBJ1-4; D is possibly TRBD1 (6 bases). The germline V and J ends were trimmed by 5 bases and 6 bases, with 13 bases remaining between them. Germline V lookup: CDR1 SEHNR, CDR2 FQNEAQ (reference sequence). The CDR3 length is 14 residues. The CDR3 loop is CASSRGAGDEKLFF. CDR3 sequence (DNA): TGTGCCAGCAGCCGGGGGGCCGGGGATGAAAAACTGTTTTTT.

The J gene is TRBJ2-7, the V gene TRBV7-2; 16 nucleotides match TRBD2. Germline values: CDR1 SGHTA, CDR2 FQGNSA. This CDR3 has 15 amino acids. The V segment lost 6 bases and the J segment 7 bases; nucleotides outside the gene matches: 6. The CDR3 sequence: CASRGTSGRAGEQYF. The CDR3 DNA follows: TGTGCCAGCAGGGGGACTAGCGGGAGGGCCGGGGAGCAGTACTTC. Using reference TRBV7-2 and TRBJ2-7 for the parts outside the CDR3, the full variable domain is GAGVSQSPSNKVTEKGKDVELRCDPISGHTALYWYRQSLGQGLEFLIYFQGNSAPDKSGLPSDRFSAERTGGSVSTLTIQRTQQEDSAVYLCASRGTSGRAGEQYFGPGTRLTVT.

The CDR3 DNA reads TGTGCCAGCAGCACACATGGGGGGGGTTCACCCCTCCACTTT. Encoded protein: CASSTHGGGSPLHF. This rearrangement joins TRBV7-9 to TRBJ1-6; D might be TRBD1 (5 bases). Deletions cut 5 bases from V and 9 bases from J, with 14 bases between. The CDR3 length is 14 residues. From germline, CDR1 is SEHNR and CDR2 FQNEAQ (reference sequence).

A single count supports this clone. The rearrangement links TRBV4-1 to TRBJ2-7; D may be TRBD2 (7 bases). The CDR3 is 16 residues long. V lost 0 bases, J lost 5 bases, and 17 bases lay in between. The germline V gene encodes CDR1 MGHRA and CDR2 YSYEKL. DNA for the CDR3: TGCGCCAGCAGCCAAGATCTTCGGGGGGCGAAAGACGAGCAGTACTTC. Protein: CASSQDLRGAKDEQYF.

The chain employs TRBV7-8 and TRBJ2-2; 7 bases are a match to TRBD1. This CDR3 comprises 15 residues. V was clipped by 7 bases and J by 0 bases; unmatched bases: 5. Germline assignment: CDR1 SGHVS and CDR2 FQNEAQ. This CDR3 is CASTVGQTNTGELFF. In DNA, the CDR3 is TGTGCCAGCACCGTGGGACAGACGAACACCGGGGAGCTGTTTTTT.

The chain has TRBV15 and TRBJ2-1; 13 bases are a match to TRBD2. Per the germline V gene, CDR1 is LNHNV and CDR2 is YYDKDF (reference sequence). This CDR3 has 20 amino acids. The V and J ends lost 1 base and 5 bases, in that order; junction bases with no gene match: 14. The CDR3 reads CATSRAGLAGVHRAHNEQFF. In nucleotides, the CDR3 is TGTGCCACCAGCAGAGCCGGACTAGCGGGAGTTCACAGGGCCCACAATGAGCAGTTCTTC.

This clone was seen ten or more times. V usage is TRBV5-4 and J usage is TRBJ2-1; tentative D call: TRBD2 (5 bases). CDR1 is SGHNT, CDR2 YYREEE, per germline (reference sequence). This CDR3 region has 13 residues. V was trimmed by 5 bases and J by 4 bases, leaving 10 bases between them. The CDR3 spells CASRPDSYNEQFF. In DNA, the CDR3 is TGTGCCAGCAGGCCGGACTCGTACAATGAGCAGTTCTTC. Drawing the rest from reference TRBV5-4 and TRBJ2-1, the complete variable domain is ETGVTQSPTHLIKTRGQQVTLRCSSQSGHNTVSWYQQALGQGPQFIFQYYREEENGRGNFPPRFSGLQFPNYSSELNVNALELDDSALYLCASRPDSYNEQFFGPGTRLTVL.

This clone was counted once. The CDR3 DNA reads as TGTGCCACCTGGGGGGGACACAATGAGCAGTTCTTC. The encoded protein is CATWGGHNEQFF. The chain joins TRBV6-5 to TRBJ2-1, with 7 positions matching TRBD2. Germline lookup yields CDR1 MNHEY and CDR2 SVGAGI. The junction had 5 bases not matched to a gene; V was cut back by 10 bases and J by 5 bases. CDR3 length: 12 residues.

The chain uses TRBV5-4 and TRBJ2-1; D possibly corresponds to TRBD1 (6 bases). Germline V gene lookup returns CDR1 SGHNT and CDR2 YYREEE (reference sequence). V was pared by 3 bases and J by 2 bases, with 9 bases between. The CDR3 is made up of 14 amino acids. As DNA, the CDR3 is TGTGCCAGCAGCTCCGACAGGACCTACAATGAGCAGTTCTTC. It yields the protein CASSSDRTYNEQFF.

This sequence joins TRBV10-3 and TRBJ1-1; TRBD1 might be the D (6 bases). This CDR3 spans 15 amino acids. CDR1 is ENHRY, CDR2 SYGVKD, per germline. Trimming took 11 bases from V and 0 from J, leaving 19 bases between them. CDR3 region: CAASGGFSMNTEAFF. The CDR3 DNA follows: TGTGCCGCCTCGGGGGGCTTTTCCATGAACACTGAAGCTTTCTTT.

This clone was observed a handful of times. The CDR3 region has the DNA TGCGCCAGCAGCCAAGCGGTAGGCAATCAGCCCCAGCATTTT. Translating it yields CASSQAVGNQPQHF. The rearrangement links TRBV4-3 to TRBJ1-5; no clear D gene. This CDR3 region has 14 residues. The germline CDR1 and CDR2 sequences are LGHNA and YSLEER. The V gene lost 1 base and the J gene lost 2 bases, with 6 bases spanning the gap.

CDR3 DNA: TGTGCCAGCCGTTCTTACAGCGGGGGCGAGGACACTGAAGCTTTCTTT. Residues: CASRSYSGGEDTEAFF. The V call is TRBV6-5, the J call TRBJ1-1; a possible D gene is TRBD1 (6 bases). V lost 8 bases to trimming and J lost 3 bases, with 22 bases between them. Germline V gene lookup returns CDR1 MNHEY and CDR2 SVGAGI. The CDR3 is 16 residues long.

The chain is built from TRBV19 and TRBJ2-3; 10 positions agree with TRBD2. The germline gives CDR1 LNHDA, CDR2 SQIVND (reference sequence). V lost 8 bases, J lost 0 bases, and 14 bases stayed unmatched. This CDR3 is 18 amino acids long. The CDR3 DNA reads TGTGCCAGTCAAGTATTTGGGGTAGCGGGGGGCAGCACAGATACGCAGTATTTT. Amino acids: CASQVFGVAGGSTDTQYF.

This chain's CDR3 is CASSPPSGETQYF. The CDR3 DNA reads TGTGCCAGCTCACCCCCTAGCGGGGAGACCCAGTACTTC. This chain uses TRBV18 with TRBJ2-5; 8 nucleotides match TRBD2. Per the germline V gene, CDR1 is KGHSH and CDR2 is LQKENI. V was pared by 3 bases and J by 5 bases, with 2 bases of the junction left unmatched. CDR3 length: 13 amino acids.

The chain links TRBV7-8 to TRBJ2-3, with D possibly being TRBD2 (6 bases). There are 13 residues in the CDR3. The germline gives CDR1 SGHVS, CDR2 FQNEAQ. The V end was cut by 1 base, the J end by 8 bases, with 10 bases between. CDR3 loop: CASSLERESTQYF. The DNA for the CDR3 is TGTGCCAGCAGCTTAGAACGGGAGTCTACGCAGTATTTT.

On this clone: Other DNA sequences within the sample encode an identical CDR3. The chain recombines TRBV19 with TRBJ1-5, with a weak D call TRBD1 (6 bases). Germline V lookup: CDR1 LNHDA, CDR2 SQIVND (reference sequence). CDR3 length equals 12 residues. The ends were cut back, 5 bases at V and 6 bases at J, with 8 bases in the middle. CDR3 sequence reads: CASSGRGQPQHF. The CDR3 region has the DNA TGTGCCAGTAGTGGCAGGGGTCAGCCCCAGCATTTT. The full variable domain, its missing parts supplied by reference TRBV19 and TRBJ1-5, is DGGITQSPKYLFRKEGQNVTLSCEQNLNHDAMYWYRQDPGQGLRLIYYSQIVNDFQKGDIAEGYSVSREKKESFPLTVTSAQKNPTAFYLCASSGRGQPQHFGDGTRLSIL.

J is TRBJ1-1 and V is TRBV7-3; D may be TRBD1 (5 bases). The CDR3 has 15 amino acids. Germline values: CDR1 SGHTA, CDR2 FQGTGA. Trimming stripped 5 bases from V and 2 bases from J, with 15 bases between. CDR3 in amino acids: CASSPNGQGNTEAFF. The CDR3 DNA reads as TGTGCCAGCAGCCCGAACGGGCAGGGTAACACTGAAGCTTTCTTT.

This clone was seen ten or more times. The chain is built from TRBV4-3 and TRBJ1-4, with TRBD1 as a possible D gene (5 bases). The germline V gene has CDR1 LGHNA and CDR2 YSLEER. CDR3 length: 15 amino acids. The ends were cut back, 1 base at V and 7 bases at J, with 13 bases in the middle. The CDR3, as DNA: TGCGCCAGCAGCCAAGGGGGCAGACGTGGTGAAAAACTGTTTTTT. Translated, it gives CASSQGGRRGEKLFF.

The rearrangement links TRBV30 to TRBJ1-2; D gene uncertain. Trimming cost V 4 bases and J 0 bases, with 12 bases left between them. Looked up from germline, CDR1 is GTSNPN and CDR2 is SVGIG (reference sequence). The CDR3 runs 14 residues. The CDR3 sequence: CAWNPSGSNYGYTF. CDR3 in DNA: TGTGCCTGGAACCCCTCAGGTTCTAACTATGGCTACACCTTC.

The chain couples TRBV30 to TRBJ2-1, with D possibly being TRBD2 (7 bases). Germline CDR1 and CDR2: GTSNPN and SVGIG (reference sequence). Trimming cost V 0 bases and J 5 bases, with 17 bases left between them. The CDR3 contains 16 residues. Here the CDR3 reads CAWSVVPGGHDNEQFF. In DNA form, the CDR3 reads TGTGCCTGGAGTGTAGTTCCCGGGGGGCATGACAATGAGCAGTTCTTC. The variable domain in full, completed from reference TRBV30 and TRBJ2-1, reads SQTIHQWPATLVQPVGSPLSLECTVEGTSNPNLYWYRQAAGRGLQLLFYSVGIGQISSEVPQNLSASRPQDRQFILSSKKLLLSDSGFYLCAWSVVPGGHDNEQFFGPGTRLTVL.

This clone was detected only once. The rearrangement joins TRBV11-2 to TRBJ1-3; a weak D match, TRBD1 (6 bases). The length of the CDR3 is 15 residues. Germline assignment: CDR1 SGHAT and CDR2 FQNNGV. Trimming took 5 bases from V and 0 from J, leaving 11 bases between them. CDR3 region: CASSRRGASGNTIYF. The CDR3 nucleotides read TGTGCCAGCAGCCGCAGGGGTGCCTCTGGAAACACCATATATTTT.

This rearrangement joins TRBV5-4 to TRBJ2-1; TRBD2 aligns across 13 bases. CDR1 is SGHNT and CDR2 is YYREEE in the germline V gene (reference sequence). V lost 4 bases to trimming and J lost 2 bases; unmatched junction nucleotides: 6. This CDR3 is 17 amino acids long. The CDR3 sequence: CASSPRLAGGPYNEQFF. Here the CDR3 DNA reads TGTGCCAGCAGCCCCCGACTAGCGGGGGGCCCCTACAATGAGCAGTTCTTC.

This rearrangement joins TRBV27 to TRBJ2-3; a weak D match, TRBD2 (7 bases). The CDR3 has 15 residues. Trimming removed 7 bases at V and 4 bases at J, with 18 bases between. Germline V gene sequence: CDR1 MNHEY, CDR2 SMNVEV (reference sequence). The CDR3 nucleotides are TGTGCCAGCACCAAACGGGGGGCGAGAGCAGATACGCAGTATTTT. Amino acid sequence: CASTKRGARADTQYF.

This chain joins TRBV2 and TRBJ2-7; maybe TRBD2 (7 bases). The CDR3 extends over 18 amino acids. CDR1 and CDR2 from the germline V gene are SNHLY and FYNNEI. Trimming cost V 2 bases and J 4 bases, with 24 bases left between them. The CDR3 region is CASSEPLVGGALQYEQYF. CDR3 in DNA: TGTGCCAGCAGTGAACCACTTGTTGGGGGGGCCCTGCAGTACGAGCAGTACTTC.

This clone appeared once. The rearrangement links TRBV27 to TRBJ2-1; 16 positions match TRBD2. V was clipped by 5 bases and J by 11 bases; unmatched bases: 6. In germline, CDR1 is MNHEY, CDR2 SMNVEV (reference sequence). The CDR3 runs to 15 residues. Written as DNA, the CDR3 is TGTGCCAGCAGTCCGCTGGGACTAGCGGGGGGGAAGCAGTTCTTC. This gives the protein CASSPLGLAGGKQFF.

The chain uses TRBV5-8 and TRBJ2-7; D ambiguous. Germline V gives CDR1 SGHTS, CDR2 YDEGEE. The V gene lost 2 bases and the J gene lost 0 bases, with 9 bases spanning the gap. The CDR3 loop spans 14 amino acids. The CDR3 loop is CASSFLVSSYEQYF. The CDR3 DNA is TGTGCCAGCAGCTTTTTAGTTAGCTCCTACGAGCAGTACTTC. Together with reference TRBV5-8 and TRBJ2-7, the CDR3 gives the full variable domain: EAGVTQSPTHLIKTRGQQATLRCSPISGHTSVYWYQQALGLGLQFLLWYDEGEERNRGNFPPRFSGRQFPNYSSELNVNALELEDSALYLCASSFLVSSYEQYFGPGTRLTVT.

This clone was counted once. The chain has TRBV9 and TRBJ1-5, with TRBD1 as a possible D gene (6 bases). The V end was cut by 4 bases, the J end by 2 bases, with 13 bases between. This CDR3 is built from 15 residues. The germline gives CDR1 SGDLS, CDR2 YYNGEE. The CDR3 loop is CASSSGGGGNQPQHF. The CDR3 DNA reads TGTGCCAGCAGCTCCGGCGGGGGCGGCAATCAGCCCCAGCATTTT.

The chain links TRBV29-1 to TRBJ2-5; 8 bases agree with TRBD2. CDR1 and CDR2 from the germline V gene are SQVTM and ANQGSEA. This CDR3 spans 14 amino acids. The chain's CDR3 is CSSAPVAGQETQYF. In DNA, the CDR3 is TGCAGTTCTGCCCCGGTAGCGGGGCAAGAGACCCAGTACTTC.

This chain uses TRBV19 with TRBJ2-7; D is perhaps TRBD2 (5 bases). The germline gives CDR1 LNHDA, CDR2 SQIVND (reference sequence). This CDR3 has 11 residues. Trimming removed 6 bases from V and 3 bases from J, with 6 bases in between. DNA for the CDR3: TGTGCCAGTAGCGGGATCTACGAGCAGTACTTC. Its protein is CASSGIYEQYF.

The chain has TRBV7-3 and TRBJ2-2, with 8 positions matching TRBD1. Germline lookup yields CDR1 SGHTA and CDR2 FQGTGA. The CDR3 covers 16 residues. J gave up 2 bases and V 4 bases, and 6 bases lay outside the gene matches. CDR3: CASSSQGAINTGELFF. The CDR3 nucleotides read TGTGCCAGCAGCTCGCAGGGGGCTATCAACACCGGGGAGCTGTTTTTT. The full variable domain, in which reference TRBV7-3 and TRBJ2-2 provide the parts outside the CDR3, is GAGVSQTPSNKVTEKGKYVELRCDPISGHTALYWYRQSLGQGPEFLIYFQGTGAADDSGLPNDRFFAVRPEGSVSTLKIQRTERGDSAVYLCASSSQGAINTGELFFGEGSRLTVL.

The rearrangement uses TRBV5-6 and TRBJ2-1; the D is unclear. The CDR3 spans 13 residues. Germline loops: CDR1 SGHDT, CDR2 YYEEEE. The ends were cut back, 0 bases at V and 5 bases at J, with 6 bases in the middle. The CDR3 protein is CASSLGANNEQFF. DNA for the CDR3: TGTGCCAGCAGCTTGGGCGCAAACAATGAGCAGTTCTTC.